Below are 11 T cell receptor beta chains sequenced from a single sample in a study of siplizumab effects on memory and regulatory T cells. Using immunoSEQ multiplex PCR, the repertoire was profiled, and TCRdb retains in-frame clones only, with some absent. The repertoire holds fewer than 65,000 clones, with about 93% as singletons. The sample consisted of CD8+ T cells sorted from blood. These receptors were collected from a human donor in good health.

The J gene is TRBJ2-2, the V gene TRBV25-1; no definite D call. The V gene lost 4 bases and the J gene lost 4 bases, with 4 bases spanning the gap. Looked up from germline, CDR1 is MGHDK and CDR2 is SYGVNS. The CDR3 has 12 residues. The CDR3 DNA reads TGTGCCAGCAGTGGACCCACCGGGGAGCTGTTTTTT. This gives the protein CASSGPTGELFF.

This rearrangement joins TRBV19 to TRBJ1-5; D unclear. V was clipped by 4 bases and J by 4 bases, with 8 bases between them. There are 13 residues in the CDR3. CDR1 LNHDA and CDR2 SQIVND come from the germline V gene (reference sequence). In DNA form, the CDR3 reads TGTGCCAGTAGTAAGGGAGGGAATCAGCCCCAGCATTTT. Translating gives CASSKGGNQPQHF.

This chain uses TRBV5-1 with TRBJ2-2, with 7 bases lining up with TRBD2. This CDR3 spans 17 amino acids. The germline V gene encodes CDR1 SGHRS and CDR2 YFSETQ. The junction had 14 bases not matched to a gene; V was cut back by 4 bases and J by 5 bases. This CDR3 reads CASSPTRVAGVTGELFF. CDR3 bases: TGCGCCAGCAGCCCGACCCGGGTGGCGGGAGTGACCGGGGAGCTGTTTTTT.

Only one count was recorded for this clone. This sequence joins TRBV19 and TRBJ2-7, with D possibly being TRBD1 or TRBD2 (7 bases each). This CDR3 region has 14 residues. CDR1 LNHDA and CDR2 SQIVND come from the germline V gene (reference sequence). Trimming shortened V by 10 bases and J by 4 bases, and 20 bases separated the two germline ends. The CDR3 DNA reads TGTGCCACCTCCCTGGGAGGGGGCCGGTACGAGCAGTACTTC. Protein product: CATSLGGGRYEQYF.

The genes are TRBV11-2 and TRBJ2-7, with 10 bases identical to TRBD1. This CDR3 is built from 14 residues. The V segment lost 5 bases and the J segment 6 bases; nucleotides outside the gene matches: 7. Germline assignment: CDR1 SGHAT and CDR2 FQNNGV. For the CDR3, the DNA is TGTGCCAGCAGCCCCGGGACAGGGGTGGGCGAGCAGTACTTC. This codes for CASSPGTGVGEQYF.

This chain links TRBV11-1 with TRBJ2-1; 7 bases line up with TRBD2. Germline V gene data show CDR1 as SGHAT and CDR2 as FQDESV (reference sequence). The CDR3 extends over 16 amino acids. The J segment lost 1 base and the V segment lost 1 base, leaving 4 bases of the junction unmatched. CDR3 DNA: TGTGCCAGCAGCTTAGTCACGGGAGGATCCTACAATGAGCAGTTCTTC. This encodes CASSLVTGGSYNEQFF.

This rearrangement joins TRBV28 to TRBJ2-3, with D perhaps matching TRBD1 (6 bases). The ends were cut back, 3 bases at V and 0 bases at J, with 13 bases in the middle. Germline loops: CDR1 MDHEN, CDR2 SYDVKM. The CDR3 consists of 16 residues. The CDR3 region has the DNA TGTGCCAGCAGTTTCCAGAGACAGGAGAGCACAGATACGCAGTATTTT. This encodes CASSFQRQESTDTQYF.

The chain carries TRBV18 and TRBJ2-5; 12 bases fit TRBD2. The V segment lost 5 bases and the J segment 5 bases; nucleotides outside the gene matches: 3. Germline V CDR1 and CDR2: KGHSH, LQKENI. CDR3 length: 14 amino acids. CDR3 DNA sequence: TGTGCCAGCTCAGGGGGACTAGCGGGCGAGACCCAGTACTTC. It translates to CASSGGLAGETQYF.

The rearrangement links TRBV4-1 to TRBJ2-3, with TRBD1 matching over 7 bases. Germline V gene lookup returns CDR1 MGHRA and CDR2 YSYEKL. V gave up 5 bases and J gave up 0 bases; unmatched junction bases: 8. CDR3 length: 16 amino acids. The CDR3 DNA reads TGCGCCAGCAGCGAACGGGACAGCTCTAGCACAGATACGCAGTATTTT. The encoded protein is CASSERDSSSTDTQYF.

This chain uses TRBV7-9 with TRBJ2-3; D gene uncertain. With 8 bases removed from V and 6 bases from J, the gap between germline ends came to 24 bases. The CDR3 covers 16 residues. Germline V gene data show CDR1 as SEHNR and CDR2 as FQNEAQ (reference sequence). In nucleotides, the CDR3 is TGTGCCAGCTCCCTTAGTAGTGGGTTGAGCGCGGATACGCAGTATTTT. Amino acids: CASSLSSGLSADTQYF.

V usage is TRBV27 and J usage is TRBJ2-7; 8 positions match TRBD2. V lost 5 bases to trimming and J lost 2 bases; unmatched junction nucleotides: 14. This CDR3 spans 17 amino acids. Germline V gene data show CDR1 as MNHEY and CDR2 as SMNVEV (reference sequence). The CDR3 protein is CASSTTRPSGHTYEQYF. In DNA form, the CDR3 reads TGTGCCAGCAGTACCACTCGTCCTAGCGGGCATACCTACGAGCAGTACTTC.